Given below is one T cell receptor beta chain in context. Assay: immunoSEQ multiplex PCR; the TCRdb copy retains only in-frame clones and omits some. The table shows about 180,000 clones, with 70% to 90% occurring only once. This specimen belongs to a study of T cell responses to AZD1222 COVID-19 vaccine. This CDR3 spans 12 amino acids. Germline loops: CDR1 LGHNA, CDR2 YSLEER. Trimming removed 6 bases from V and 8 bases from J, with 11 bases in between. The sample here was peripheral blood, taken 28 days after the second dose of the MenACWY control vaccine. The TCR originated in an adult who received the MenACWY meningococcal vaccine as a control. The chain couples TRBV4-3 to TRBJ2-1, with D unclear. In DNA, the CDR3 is TGCGCCAGCAGTTATGACGGTGATGAGCAGTTCTTC. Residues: CASSYDGDEQFF.